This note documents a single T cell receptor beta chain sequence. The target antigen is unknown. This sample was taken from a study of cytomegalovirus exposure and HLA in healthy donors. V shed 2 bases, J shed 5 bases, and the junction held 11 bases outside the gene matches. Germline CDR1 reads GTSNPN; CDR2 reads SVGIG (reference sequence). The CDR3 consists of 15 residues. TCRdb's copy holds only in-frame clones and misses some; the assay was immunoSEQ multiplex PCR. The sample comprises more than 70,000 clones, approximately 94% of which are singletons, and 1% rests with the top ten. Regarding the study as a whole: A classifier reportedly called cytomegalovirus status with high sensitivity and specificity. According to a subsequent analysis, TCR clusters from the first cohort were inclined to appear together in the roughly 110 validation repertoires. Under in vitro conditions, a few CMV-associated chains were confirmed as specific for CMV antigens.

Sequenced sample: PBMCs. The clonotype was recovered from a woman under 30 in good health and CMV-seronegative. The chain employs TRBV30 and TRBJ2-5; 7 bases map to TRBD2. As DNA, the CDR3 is TGTGCCTGGAGTTGGGAGGGGCGGGTAGGGGAGACCCAGTACTTC. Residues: CAWSWEGRVGETQYF.